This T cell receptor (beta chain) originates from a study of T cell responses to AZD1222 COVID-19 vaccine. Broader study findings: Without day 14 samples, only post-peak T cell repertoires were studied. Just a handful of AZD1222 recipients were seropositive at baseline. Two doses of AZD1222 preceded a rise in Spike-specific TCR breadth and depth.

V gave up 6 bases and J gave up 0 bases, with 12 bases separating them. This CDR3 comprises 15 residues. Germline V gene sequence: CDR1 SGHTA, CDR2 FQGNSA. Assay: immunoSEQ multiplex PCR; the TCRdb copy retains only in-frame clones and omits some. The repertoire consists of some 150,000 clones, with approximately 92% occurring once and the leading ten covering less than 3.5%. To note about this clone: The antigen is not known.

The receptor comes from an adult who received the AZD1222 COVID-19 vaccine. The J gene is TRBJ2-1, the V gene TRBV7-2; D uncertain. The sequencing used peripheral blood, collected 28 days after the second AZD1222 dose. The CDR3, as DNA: TGTGCCAGCAGTATTGGGGTAAGCTCCTACAATGAGCAGTTCTTC. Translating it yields CASSIGVSSYNEQFF.